What follows are 16 T cell receptor beta chains derived from one specimen sequenced in a study of lymphopenia after photon versus proton radiotherapy (dated by TCRdb to between 2018 and 2021). The method behind the library was the immunoSEQ multiplex PCR assay. This immuneACCESS table, as held by TCRdb, lists in-frame sequences with V and J called but not all clones. Of the missing ones, under half trace to an unresolved V gene in checked studies; the others have no known cause. The sample table contains about 22,000 clones; only one count was recorded for approximately 91% of them. The ten top clones hold almost 9.5% of the sample. The starting material was peripheral blood, obtained from a patient treated with proton-based radiotherapy. These receptors were taken from a woman in her seventies with pancreatic cancer. Some clones in this sample may be carry-over from other donors' samples.

The chain combines TRBV6-5 with TRBJ1-1; weak D call: TRBD1 (6 bases). CDR1 and CDR2 from the germline V gene are MNHEY and SVGAGI. This CDR3 has 13 residues. Trimming pared 6 bases from V and 2 bases from J, leaving 10 bases between. The CDR3: CASRSQGNTEAFF. In DNA, the CDR3 is TGTGCCAGCAGGTCACAGGGAAACACTGAAGCTTTCTTT.

The CDR3 DNA reads TGCGCCACTTCCAAGTCGATAGCGGGAGGCGAGCAGTACTTC. Protein product: CATSKSIAGGEQYF. This rearrangement joins TRBV10-1 to TRBJ2-7; TRBD2 matches 10 bases. V shed 10 bases and J 6 bases; nucleotides not matched to a gene: 12. The CDR3 runs 14 residues. Germline V gene sequence: CDR1 WNHNN, CDR2 SYGVQD (reference sequence).

The V call is TRBV29-1, the J call TRBJ1-2; no definite D call. V gave up 5 bases and J gave up 5 bases, with 12 bases separating them. There are 12 residues in the CDR3. Germline loops: CDR1 SQVTM, CDR2 ANQGSEA. The CDR3 DNA sequence: TGCAGCGTTTCTGGAGGGAATTATGGCTACACCTTC. Its translation: CSVSGGNYGYTF.

The V and J genes are TRBV4-1 and TRBJ1-2, with a tentative D call TRBD1 (6 bases). The length of the CDR3 is 15 residues. Germline loops: CDR1 MGHRA, CDR2 YSYEKL. V was trimmed by 0 bases and J by 2 bases, leaving 10 bases between them. In DNA, the CDR3 is TGCGCCAGCAGCCAAGATCCGCAGGGGAACTATGGCTACACCTTC. This sequence encodes CASSQDPQGNYGYTF.

The chain has TRBV27 and TRBJ2-7; 15 positions match TRBD2. This CDR3 contains 18 residues. Germline V gene data show CDR1 as MNHEY and CDR2 as SMNVEV (reference sequence). With 4 bases clipped from V and 7 bases from J, the junction kept 14 bases outside the gene matches. The CDR3 sequence: CASSSYTGTSGRFGEQYF. The CDR3 DNA sequence: TGTGCCAGCAGTTCCTATACCGGGACTAGCGGGAGGTTCGGGGAGCAGTACTTC.

This chain links TRBV19 with TRBJ2-6; D possibly corresponds to TRBD1 (6 bases). CDR1 is LNHDA and CDR2 is SQIVND in the germline V gene (reference sequence). CDR3 length: 13 residues. V lost 10 bases and J lost 4, with 11 bases in between. CDR3 protein: CATRQDGANVLTF. For the CDR3, the DNA is TGTGCCACTCGACAGGACGGGGCCAACGTCCTGACTTTC. Together with reference TRBV19 and TRBJ2-6, the CDR3 gives the full variable domain: DGGITQSPKYLFRKEGQNVTLSCEQNLNHDAMYWYRQDPGQGLRLIYYSQIVNDFQKGDIAEGYSVSREKKESFPLTVTSAQKNPTAFYLCATRQDGANVLTFGAGSRLTVL.

The gene calls are TRBV29-1 and TRBJ1-1, with 7 bases matching TRBD1. Looked up from germline, CDR1 is SQVTM and CDR2 is ANQGSEA. V lost 0 bases, J lost 1 base, and 11 bases stayed unmatched. The CDR3 is 17 residues long. The CDR3 coding sequence is TGCAGCGTTGAAGATAGTAGGGGGCTATACCGGAACACTGAAGCTTTCTTT. Residues: CSVEDSRGLYRNTEAFF.

The rearrangement links TRBV30 to TRBJ1-2; D gene ambiguous. Germline CDR1 is GTSNPN and CDR2 is SVGIG (reference sequence). This CDR3 spans 15 amino acids. Trimming stripped 6 bases from V and 8 bases from J, with 25 bases between. CDR3 protein: CACWARVGFGDGYTF. CDR3 coding DNA: TGTGCCTGTTGGGCAAGGGTGGGGTTCGGTGACGGCTACACCTTC.

The V and J genes are TRBV6-6 and TRBJ1-2, with 10 bases matching TRBD1. The CDR3 runs to 14 residues. In germline, CDR1 is MNHNY, CDR2 SVGAGI (reference sequence). Trimming took 6 bases from V and 8 from J; bases not matched to a gene: 9. CDR3 DNA: TGTGCCAGCAGCTTTACCGGGACAGGGGAAGGCTACACCTTC. It codes for CASSFTGTGEGYTF.

V and J are TRBV21-1 and TRBJ1-2; TRBD1, the table's D call, was not compared with the DNA. TRBV21-1 is listed as a pseudogene. The CDR3 consists of 17 residues. The CDR3 DNA follows: TGTGCCAGCAACCTTAGGACAGCCAGACGGGATAACTATGGCTACACCTTC. This sequence encodes CASNLRTARRDNYGYTF.

This clone was observed a single time. The gene calls are TRBV28 and TRBJ1-2; D gene uncertain. The V gene's germline CDR1 is MDHEN and CDR2 SYDVKM. The CDR3 contains 13 residues. The V gene lost 6 bases and the J gene lost 5 bases, with 13 bases spanning the gap. Written as DNA, the CDR3 is TGTGCCAGCAGACCCGGGCCGCTATATGGCTACACCTTC. As protein: CASRPGPLYGYTF.

The chain combines TRBV6-6 with TRBJ2-7, with 7 bases lining up with TRBD1. The CDR3 sequence is 15 residues long. Germline assignment: CDR1 MNHNY and CDR2 SVGAGI (reference sequence). V trimming: 6 bases; J trimming: 2 bases; junction bases outside the gene matches: 10. For the CDR3, the DNA is TGTGCCAGCAGAGCGAAGGGACAGAGACCCTACGAGCAGTACTTC. As protein: CASRAKGQRPYEQYF.

The V and J genes are TRBV13 and TRBJ2-7, with TRBD2 matching over 10 bases. J gave up 1 base and V 5 bases, and 14 bases lay outside the gene matches. Germline loops: CDR1 PRHDT, CDR2 FYEKMQ (reference sequence). This CDR3 contains 18 residues. The CDR3 loop reads CASSPPQLSGRESYEQYF. CDR3 nucleotides: TGTGCCAGCAGCCCCCCTCAACTCAGCGGGAGGGAATCCTACGAGCAGTACTTC.

This clone came up once. This chain links TRBV7-9 with TRBJ2-3; unclear D gene. CDR3 size: 16 residues. Germline V lookup: CDR1 SEHNR, CDR2 FQNEAQ (reference sequence). Trimming took 5 bases from V and 0 from J, leaving 15 bases between them. CDR3 residues: CASSPDSSTSTDTQYF. The CDR3, as DNA: TGTGCCAGCAGCCCAGACTCCTCCACTAGCACAGATACGCAGTATTTT.

The chain carries TRBV6-4 and TRBJ2-3; no definite D call. V was cut by 7 bases and J by 3 bases, with 23 bases left in between. Germline loops: CDR1 MRHNA, CDR2 SNTAGT. The CDR3 is 17 amino acids. The CDR3 bases are TGTGCCAGCACCGGAAGGCCCCGAGGTGGGTTAACAGATACGCAGTATTTT. Amino acid sequence: CASTGRPRGGLTDTQYF.

The chain recombines TRBV5-4 with TRBJ1-2; D remains ambiguous. This CDR3 region has 14 residues. V lost 4 bases, J lost 5 bases, and 15 bases lay in between. Germline V gene sequence: CDR1 SGHNT, CDR2 YYREEE (reference sequence). For the CDR3, the DNA is TGTGCCAGCAGCGTCGGGGTCGAGGGTTATGGCTACACCTTC. Encoded protein: CASSVGVEGYGYTF.